This TCR beta chain originates from a study of T cell changes during pregnancy in multiple sclerosis. Produced via immunoSEQ multiplex PCR; TCRdb's table is partial and in-frame only. The data contain under 75,000 clones, roughly nine tenths of them singletons. Specimen: CD4+ T cells from peripheral blood mononuclear cells, collected after pregnancy. The TCR comes from a female donor in good health, enrolled as a control in a pregnancy study.

CDR3 bases: TGTGCCAGCAGCTCCGACCCCCGCCATAGCGGGGGCAACACAGATACGCAGTATTTT. It yields the protein CASSSDPRHSGGNTDTQYF. The J gene is TRBJ2-3, the V gene TRBV7-2; TRBD2 aligns across 9 bases. CDR3 length: 19 residues. The junction had 16 bases not matched to a gene; V was cut back by 4 bases and J by 2 bases. Per the germline V gene, CDR1 is SGHTA and CDR2 is FQGNSA.